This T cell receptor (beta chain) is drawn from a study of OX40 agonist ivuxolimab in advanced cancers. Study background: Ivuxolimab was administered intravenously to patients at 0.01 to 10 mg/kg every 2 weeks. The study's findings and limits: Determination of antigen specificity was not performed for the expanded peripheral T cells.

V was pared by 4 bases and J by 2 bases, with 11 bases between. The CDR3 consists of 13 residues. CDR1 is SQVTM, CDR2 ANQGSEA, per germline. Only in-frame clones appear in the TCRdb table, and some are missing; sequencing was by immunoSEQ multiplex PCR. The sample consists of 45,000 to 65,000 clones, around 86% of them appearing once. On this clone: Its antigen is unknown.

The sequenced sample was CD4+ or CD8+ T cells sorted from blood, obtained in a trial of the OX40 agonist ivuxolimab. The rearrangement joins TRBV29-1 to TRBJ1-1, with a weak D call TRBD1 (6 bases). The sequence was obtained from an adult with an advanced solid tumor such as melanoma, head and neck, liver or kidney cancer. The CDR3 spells CSVGAGENTEAFF. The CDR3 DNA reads TGCAGCGTTGGGGCAGGGGAAAACACTGAAGCTTTCTTT.